The table lists the clone carrying this TCR beta chain with a count of one. TCRdb's table, derived via immunoSEQ multiplex PCR, lists solely in-frame clones and lacks some. The sample contains roughly 20,000 clones, around 70% of which appear only once. The entry originates in a study of sequential checkpoint blockade in melanoma. About the study: Maintenance nivolumab came after either treatment sequence. Over 20 patients had matched tumor biopsies before treatment and at week 13 after nivolumab or ipilimumab alone. DNA from some 84 pretreatment tumor samples underwent TCRβ immunosequencing.

V was pared by 1 base and J by 2 bases, with 0 bases of the junction left unmatched. The CDR3 is 14 amino acids. In germline, CDR1 is LNHDA, CDR2 SQIVND (reference sequence). The treatment was: randomized to nivolumab then ipilimumab (arm A) or the reverse (arm B). No patient had prior DNA-damaging chemotherapy. This receptor was identified in a human donor with melanoma. Specimen: tumor tissue (inferred from file names), collected from a patient given nivolumab and ipilimumab in sequence. The chain recombines TRBV19 with TRBJ2-5; 8 bases map to TRBD2. The CDR3 coding sequence is TGTGCCAGTAGTATAGGACTAGCGCAAGAGACCCAGTACTTC. Amino acids: CASSIGLAQETQYF.